Listed below are T cell receptor beta chains from one sample, sequenced in a study of blood T cell repertoires in COVID-19. Clones were sequenced by immunoSEQ multiplex PCR, and TCRdb holds only the in-frame ones, with some missing. The sample carries around 100,000 clones, 75% to 90% recorded once. The sequenced material came from peripheral blood. Source of these receptors: a woman aged 70-85 years with acute or convalescent COVID-19. Each CDR3 is given with its conserved first and last residue. D genes are given only for firm matches. Clone size appears in some rows only: once, few, many, or a class for an expanded clone.

D gene	clone size	V gene	J gene	CDR3 DNA	CDR3 protein
.	.	TRBV19	TRBJ2-3	TGTGCCAGTAGTTTGGGGGCAGGGGGGACAGATACGCAGTATTTT	CASSLGAGGTDTQYF
TRBD1	few	TRBV5-8	TRBJ1-5	TGTGCCAGCAGCCCAGGACAGGTCCGGCGGAATCAGCCCCAGCATTTT	CASSPGQVRRNQPQHF
.	.	TRBV18	TRBJ1-4	TGTGCCAGCTCACGAGGGACATCTAATGAAAAACTGTTTTTT	CASSRGTSNEKLFF
TRBD2	.	TRBV11-2	TRBJ2-3	TGTGCCAGCAGCTCCAGGACTAGCGGGGCTGGAGATACGCAGTATTTT	CASSSRTSGAGDTQYF
TRBD2	.	TRBV3-1/TRBV3-2	TRBJ2-1	TGTGCCACCTGTCGGGGGACTAGCGGGTACAATGAGCAGTTCTTC	CATCRGTSGYNEQFF
.	.	TRBV5-1	TRBJ2-3	TGCGCCAGCAGCGCGGAGCCCGGCTTCACAGATACGCAGTATTTT	CASSAEPGFTDTQYF
.	.	TRBV6-5	TRBJ1-2	TGTGCCAGCAGTACCCTACCCTATGGCTACACCTTC	CASSTLPYGYTF
.	.	TRBV9	TRBJ1-3	TGTGCCAGCAGCGTAGGGGGCCTCAGTGGAAACACCATATATTTT	CASSVGGLSGNTIYF
TRBD2	.	TRBV4-2	TRBJ2-1	TGTGCCAGCAGCCTCACCGATGGGACTAGCGGGAGAAGGGCCAATGAGCAGTTCTTC	CASSLTDGTSGRRANEQFF
TRBD1	.	TRBV18	TRBJ1-4	TGTGCCAGCTCACCCGACCGGGACAGGGGCGAAAAACTGTTTTTT	CASSPDRDRGEKLFF
.	.	TRBV7-2	TRBJ1-4	TGTGCCAGCAGCTCGGGACTTGCAACTAATGAAAAACTGTTTTTT	CASSSGLATNEKLFF
TRBD2	.	TRBV11-2	TRBJ2-5	TGTGCCAGCAGCATAGGGACTAGCGGGAGGGAGACCCAGTACTTC	CASSIGTSGRETQYF
TRBD2	.	TRBV20-1	TRBJ2-7	TGCAGTGCTAGTGGGCCTCTAGCGGGGACCTACGAGCAGTACTTC	CSASGPLAGTYEQYF
.	.	TRBV18	TRBJ2-2	TGTGCCAGCTCGGCCGCGGGAAGGGGCACCGGGGAGCTGTTTTTT	CASSAAGRGTGELFF
TRBD1	.	TRBV6-4	TRBJ2-3	TGTGCCAGCAGGGGACAGGGTGGTTCAGATACGCAGTATTTT	CASRGQGGSDTQYF
.	.	TRBV6-1	TRBJ2-1	TGTGCCAGCAGTGAATCAAATGAGCAGTTCTTC	CASSESNEQFF
.	.	TRBV9	TRBJ2-3	TGTGCCAGCAGCGTAGGCTCAGGGGATACGCAGTATTTT	CASSVGSGDTQYF
.	.	TRBV6-1	TRBJ1-2	TGTGCCAGCAGTGAAGACGGCTATGGCTACACCTTC	CASSEDGYGYTF
.	.	TRBV29-1	TRBJ2-5	TGCAGCGTCGTCCAAACTAGCAGCCAAGAGACCCAGTACTTC	CSVVQTSSQETQYF
.	once	TRBV14	TRBJ1-3	TGTGCCAGCAGCCAATTTCTCTCTGGAAACACCATATATTTT	CASSQFLSGNTIYF
.	.	TRBV21-1	TRBJ2-7	TGTGCCAGCAGCAACGAGGAACATGCCTTGAGCGAGCAGTACTTC	CASSNEEHALSEQYF
.	.	TRBV5-1	TRBJ2-5	TGCGCCAGCAGCTTGGGGACTAATCTAGAGACCCAGTACTTC	CASSLGTNLETQYF
.	.	TRBV5-1	TRBJ2-1	TGCGCCAGCTACGACATGAGCTCCTACAATGAGCAGTTCTTC	CASYDMSSYNEQFF
TRBD1	.	TRBV3-1/TRBV3-2	TRBJ1-5	TGTGCCAGCAGCCTTGCCGGGACAGGGATAGGCCAGCCCCAGCATTTT	CASSLAGTGIGQPQHF
.	.	TRBV10-3	TRBJ1-4	TGTGCCATCAGTGACGATCAGGGAAGTGAAAAACTGTTTTTT	CAISDDQGSEKLFF
.	few	TRBV2	TRBJ1-2	TGTGCCAGCAGTGAGCGGGGAGAATACGGCTACACCTTC	CASSERGEYGYTF
.	.	TRBV6-1	TRBJ1-6	TGTGCCAGCCGGAGGGGTGTAGATTCACCCCTCCACTTT	CASRRGVDSPLHF
.	.	TRBV5-5	TRBJ2-3	TGTGCCAGCAGCTTGGACCCAGGGCATCGTAGCACAGATACGCAGTATTTT	CASSLDPGHRSTDTQYF
.	.	TRBV21-1	TRBJ2-7	TGTGCCCATACAAGGGGGGACAGGGGGTACGAGCAGTACTTC	CAHTRGDRGYEQYF
.	few	TRBV30	TRBJ2-1	TGTGCCTGGAGCCCGAGACTGGGTGAGCAGTTCTTC	CAWSPRLGEQFF
TRBD1	few	TRBV30	TRBJ2-2	TGTGCCTGGGAGTCAGGGGGAACCGGGGAGCTGTTTTTT	CAWESGGTGELFF
.	.	TRBV5-4	TRBJ1-2	TGTGCCAGCAGCGCGGCAGGGGATAACTATGGCTACACCTTC	CASSAAGDNYGYTF
TRBD1	.	TRBV2	TRBJ1-2	TGTGCCAGCAGGGGAGCAGGGGGGCATGGCTACACCTTC	CASRGAGGHGYTF
TRBD2	.	TRBV27	TRBJ2-1	TGTGCCAGCAGTTTATTCGGCCTAGCGGTTGTAAATGAGCAGTTCTTC	CASSLFGLAVVNEQFF
TRBD2	once	TRBV6-6	TRBJ2-1	TGTGCCAGCAGAGGGGCGGGGGGGCAAGATGAGCAGTTCTTC	CASRGAGGQDEQFF
.	.	TRBV6-5	TRBJ1-1	TGTGCCAGCAGGGACTTACCTCAAGCTGAAGCTTTCTTT	CASRDLPQAEAFF
.	few	TRBV5-1	TRBJ2-3	TGCGCCAGCAGCCTCGGGACAAACACAGATACGCAGTATTTT	CASSLGTNTDTQYF
TRBD2	.	TRBV7-3	TRBJ2-3	TGTGCCAGCAGCTTCGGCTTAACTAGCGGGGGTACAGATACGCAGTATTTT	CASSFGLTSGGTDTQYF
.	.	TRBV30	TRBJ2-7	TGTGCCTGGAGTGTCCCAAACGGCGGGTCCAAGTACTTC	CAWSVPNGGSKYF
.	.	TRBV19	TRBJ1-3	TGTGCCAGTGGACAGTTTGGAAACACCATATATTTT	CASGQFGNTIYF
TRBD2	.	TRBV9	TRBJ2-7	TGTGCCAGCAGCGTAGGGGCTAGCGGCACTGGCGAGCAGTACTTC	CASSVGASGTGEQYF
.	.	TRBV11-3	TRBJ2-2	TGTGCCAGCAGCCCCGGGGTAACCGGGGAGCTGTTTTTT	CASSPGVTGELFF
.	.	TRBV7-8	TRBJ1-1	TGTGCCAGCAGCTTAGCTAGAATGAACACTGAAGCTTTCTTT	CASSLARMNTEAFF
TRBD1	.	TRBV5-1	TRBJ2-5	TGCGCCAGCAGCTTACAGGGGTCTCGAGAGACCCAGTACTTC	CASSLQGSRETQYF
.	.	TRBV19	TRBJ1-4	TGTGCCAGTAGTATCAAGGGGCCCGGAAAACTGTTTTTT	CASSIKGPGKLFF
.	.	TRBV23-1	TRBJ1-6	TGCGCCAGCAGTTGGTCTGAACAGGGAGTTTCACCCCTCCACTTT	CASSWSEQGVSPLHF
TRBD1	.	TRBV7-6	TRBJ2-4	TGTGCCAGCAGCTTAGAGGGGGGACAGGGAAACATTCAGTACTTC	CASSLEGGQGNIQYF
.	.	TRBV11-2	TRBJ2-7	TGTGCCAGCAGCTTCCTCAGGTTGACCTACGAGCAGTACTTC	CASSFLRLTYEQYF
TRBD1	once	TRBV28	TRBJ2-7	TGTGCCAGCAGTTCCCCGGGACAGCCCTACGAGCAGTACTTC	CASSSPGQPYEQYF